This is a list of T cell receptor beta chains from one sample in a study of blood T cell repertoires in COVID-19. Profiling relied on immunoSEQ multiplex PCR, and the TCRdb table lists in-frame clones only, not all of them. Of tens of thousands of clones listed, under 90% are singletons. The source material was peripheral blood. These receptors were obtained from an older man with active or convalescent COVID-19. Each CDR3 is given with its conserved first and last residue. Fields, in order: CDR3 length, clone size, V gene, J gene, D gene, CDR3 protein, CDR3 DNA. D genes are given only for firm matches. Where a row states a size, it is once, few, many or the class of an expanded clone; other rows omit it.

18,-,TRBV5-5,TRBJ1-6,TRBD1,CASSLGQDALLLGSPLHF,TGTGCCAGCAGCCTCGGACAGGACGCCCTCCTTCTCGGGTCACCCCTCCACTTT
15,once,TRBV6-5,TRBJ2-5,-,CASSYSRGRTETQYF,TGTGCCAGCAGTTACTCTAGAGGCAGAACGGAGACCCAGTACTTC
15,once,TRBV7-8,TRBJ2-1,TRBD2,CASTPGLADYNEQFF,TGTGCCAGTACGCCGGGACTAGCGGACTACAATGAGCAGTTCTTC
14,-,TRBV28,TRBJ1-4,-,CASSLAGTPEKLFF,TGTGCCAGCAGTTTAGCGGGGACGCCTGAAAAACTGTTTTTT
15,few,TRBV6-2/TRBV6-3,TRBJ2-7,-,CASSYPTGHSYEQYF,TGTGCCAGCAGTTACCCTACAGGGCACTCCTACGAGCAGTACTTC
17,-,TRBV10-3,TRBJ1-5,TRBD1,CAISESTGQGGGFPQHF,TGTGCCATCAGTGAGTCGACAGGACAGGGGGGTGGGTTTCCCCAGCATTTT
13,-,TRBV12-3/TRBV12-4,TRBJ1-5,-,CASSLAQGQPQHF,TGTGCCAGCAGTTTAGCGCAGGGCCAGCCCCAGCATTTT
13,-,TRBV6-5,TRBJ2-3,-,CASSYQTSLSQYF,TGTGCCAGCAGTTACCAAACTAGCCTTTCTCAGTATTTT
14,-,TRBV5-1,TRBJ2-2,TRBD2,CASSPAGDTGELFF,TGCGCCAGCAGCCCAGCGGGAGACACCGGGGAGCTGTTTTTT
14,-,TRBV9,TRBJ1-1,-,CASSVRGLGTEAFF,TGTGCCAGCAGCGTTAGGGGTTTGGGCACTGAAGCTTTCTTT
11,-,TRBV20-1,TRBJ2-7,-,CSARDFNEQYF,TGCAGTGCTAGAGACTTTAACGAGCAGTACTTC
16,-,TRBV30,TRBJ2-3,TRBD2,CAWSGGVAGTTDTQYF,TGTGCCTGGAGTGGGGGCGTAGCGGGAACCACAGATACGCAGTATTTT
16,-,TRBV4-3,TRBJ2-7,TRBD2,CASSQDRASGSVGQYF,TGCGCCAGCAGCCAAGATAGGGCTAGCGGGAGCGTCGGGCAGTACTTC
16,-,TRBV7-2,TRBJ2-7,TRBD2,CASSLGSGGTAYEQYF,TGTGCCAGCAGCTTAGGCTCGGGAGGTACCGCCTACGAGCAGTACTTC
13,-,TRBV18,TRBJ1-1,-,CASSPTWNTEAFF,TGTGCCAGCTCACCGACATGGAACACTGAAGCTTTCTTT
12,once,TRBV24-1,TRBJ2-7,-,CATSETGYEQYF,TGTGCCACCAGTGAGACGGGCTACGAGCAGTACTTC
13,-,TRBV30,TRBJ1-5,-,CAWTRDSNQPQHF,TGTGCCTGGACCCGAGACAGTAATCAGCCCCAGCATTTT
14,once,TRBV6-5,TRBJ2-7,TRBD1,CASSSTGGVHEQYF,TGTGCCAGCAGTTCGACAGGGGGCGTCCACGAGCAGTACTTC
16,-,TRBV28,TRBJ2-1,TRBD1,CASSTGGQGSYNEQFF,TGTGCCAGCAGCACGGGGGGACAGGGGTCCTACAATGAGCAGTTCTTC
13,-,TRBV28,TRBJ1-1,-,CATKGHLNTEAFF,TGTGCCACCAAGGGACACTTGAACACTGAAGCTTTCTTT
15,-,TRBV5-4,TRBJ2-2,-,CASSRSTPNTGELFF,TGTGCCAGCAGCCGATCGACTCCGAACACCGGGGAGCTGTTTTTT
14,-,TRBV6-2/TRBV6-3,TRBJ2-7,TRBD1,CASSRQGPAYEQYF,TGTGCCAGCAGCCGACAGGGACCGGCCTACGAGCAGTACTTC
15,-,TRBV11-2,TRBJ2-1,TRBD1,CASSPWDSSYNEQFF,TGTGCCAGCAGCCCCTGGGACAGCTCCTACAATGAGCAGTTCTTC
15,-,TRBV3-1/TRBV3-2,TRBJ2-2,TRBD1,CASSLLTGDTGELFF,TGTGCCAGCAGCCTATTGACAGGGGACACCGGGGAGCTGTTTTTT
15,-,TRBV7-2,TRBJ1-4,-,CASSQTGFENEKLFF,TGTGCCAGCAGCCAAACAGGGTTTGAGAATGAAAAACTGTTTTTT
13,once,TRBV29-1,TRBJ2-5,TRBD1,CSVDRTGQKTQYF,TGCAGCGTTGATCGGACAGGGCAAAAGACCCAGTACTTC
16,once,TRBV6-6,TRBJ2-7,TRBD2,CASSYKGIAGVHEQYF,TGTGCCAGCAGTTACAAGGGAATAGCGGGAGTCCACGAGCAGTACTTC
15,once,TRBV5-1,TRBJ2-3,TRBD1,CASTETGGLTDTQYF,TGCGCCAGCACGGAGACAGGGGGCTTGACAGATACGCAGTATTTT
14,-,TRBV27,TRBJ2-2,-,CASNTQGNTGELFF,TGTGCCAGCAATACCCAGGGGAACACCGGGGAGCTGTTTTTT
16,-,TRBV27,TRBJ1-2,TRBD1,CASSLRSGQGRDGYTF,TGTGCCAGCAGTTTAAGGTCGGGACAGGGGAGAGATGGCTACACCTTC
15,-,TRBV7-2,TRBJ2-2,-,CASSLRGASDGELFF,TGTGCCAGCAGCTTACGGGGGGCCTCGGACGGGGAGCTGTTTTTT
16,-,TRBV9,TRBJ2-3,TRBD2,CASSVGAGGSTDTQYF,TGTGCCAGCAGCGTAGGAGCGGGGGGGAGCACAGATACGCAGTATTTT
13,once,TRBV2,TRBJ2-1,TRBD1,CASIRDRNNEQFF,TGTGCCAGCATTCGGGACAGGAACAATGAGCAGTTCTTC
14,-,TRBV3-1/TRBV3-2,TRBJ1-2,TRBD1,CASSQTDRVYGYTF,TGTGCCAGCAGCCAAACGGACAGGGTATATGGCTACACCTTC
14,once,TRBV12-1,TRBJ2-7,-,CASSWDRLAYEQYF,TGTGCCAGCAGTTGGGACAGGTTGGCCTACGAGCAGTACTTC
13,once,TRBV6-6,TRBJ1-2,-,CASPPRGGMGYTF,TGTGCCAGTCCCCCCCGGGGGGGCATGGGCTACACCTTC
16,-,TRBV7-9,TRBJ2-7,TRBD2,CASSLGTIAGVGEQYF,TGTGCCAGCAGCTTAGGGACAATAGCGGGAGTGGGTGAGCAGTACTTC
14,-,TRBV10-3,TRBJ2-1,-,CAISLLAEYNEQFF,TGTGCCATCAGTCTACTAGCAGAGTACAATGAGCAGTTCTTC
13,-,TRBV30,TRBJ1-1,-,CAWSVVRGTEAFF,TGTGCCTGGAGTGTGGTAAGGGGTACTGAAGCTTTCTTT
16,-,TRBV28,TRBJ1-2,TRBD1,CASTATRTGGNYGYTF,TGTGCCAGCACCGCCACCCGGACAGGGGGAAACTATGGCTACACCTTC
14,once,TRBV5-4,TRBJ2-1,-,CASSPRDTYNEQFF,TGTGCCAGCAGCCCCCGGGACACATACAATGAGCAGTTCTTC
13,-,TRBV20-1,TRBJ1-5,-,CSASAGSRQPQHF,TGCAGTGCTAGTGCAGGGTCTAGGCAGCCCCAGCATTTT
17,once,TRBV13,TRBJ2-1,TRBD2,CASSLAGAKAGDGEQFF,TGTGCCAGCAGCCTCGCAGGGGCTAAAGCGGGAGATGGTGAGCAGTTCTTC
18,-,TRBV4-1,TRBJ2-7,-,CASSQRRGQNPSSYEQYF,TGCGCCAGCAGCCAACGGAGGGGCCAAAATCCTAGCTCCTACGAGCAGTACTTC
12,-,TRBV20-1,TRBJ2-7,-,CSASRQGKEQYF,TGCAGTGCTAGTCGGCAGGGGAAAGAGCAGTACTTC
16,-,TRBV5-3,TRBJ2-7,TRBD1,CARSHRPGQGFYEQYF,TGTGCCAGAAGTCATAGACCGGGACAGGGTTTCTACGAGCAGTACTTC
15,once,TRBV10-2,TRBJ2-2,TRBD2,CASSESGGGAGELFF,TGCGCCAGCAGTGAGAGCGGGGGGGGCGCCGGGGAGCTGTTTTTT
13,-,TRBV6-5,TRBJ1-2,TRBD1,CASMDRAMGGYTF,TGTGCCAGCATGGACAGGGCAATGGGTGGCTACACCTTC